This T cell receptor beta chain was observed in a study of beta chain features in type 1 diabetes. Regarding the study as a whole: Diminished insertions and augmented deletions at VDJ junctions characterized type 1 diabetes patients. TCRB rearrangement may or may not be influenced by HLA type; here this remained unresolved. The study found moderately but significantly shorter TCRB CDR3s in all four CD4+ subsets of Type 1 diabetes patients. Patients and controls would be equally affected if PCR favored shorter templates.

Germline lookup yields CDR1 MNHEY and CDR2 SMNVEV (reference sequence). CDR3 length: 15 amino acids. V dropped 6 bases and J dropped 0 bases, with 9 bases sitting between them. Every isolated RNA sample was fully reverse transcribed, so sequencing captured expressed TCRB transcripts. Approximately 3.6 million reads, on average, came from each naive, central memory and regulatory T cell sample. Here immunoSEQ multiplex PCR was the method, and the copy in TCRdb shows in-frame clones only, minus some. In the table there are about 150,000 clones, 10% to 15% of which are singletons. As for this clone: The antigen remains undetermined.

The sample comprised central memory CD4+ T cells from blood. The J gene is TRBJ2-6, the V gene TRBV27; D unclear. This clonotype originated in a man aged 18-30 years with type 1 diabetes. The CDR3 nucleotides are TGTGCCAGCAGACAACCTAGCTCTGGGGCCAACGTCCTGACTTTC. Translating it yields CASRQPSSGANVLTF.